A single sample gave rise to the 18 T cell receptor beta chains below, sequenced in a study of OX40 agonist ivuxolimab in advanced cancers. Generated by immunoSEQ multiplex PCR, the TCRdb table keeps only in-frame clones and is missing some. The table includes around 15,000 clones, 86% detected once. The sample here was CD4+ or CD8+ T cells sorted from blood, taken in a trial of the OX40 agonist ivuxolimab. The receptors here all came from an adult with an advanced solid tumor such as melanoma, head and neck, liver or kidney cancer.

The chain recombines TRBV6-1 with TRBJ2-1; D not resolved. With 6 bases removed from V and 0 bases from J, the gap between germline ends came to 12 bases. This CDR3 comprises 15 residues. Germline-derived CDR1 and CDR2 are MNHNS and SASEGT. The CDR3 protein is CASRALDSSYNEQFF. The CDR3 nucleotides are TGTGCCAGCAGAGCCCTGGATAGCTCCTACAATGAGCAGTTCTTC.

The V call is TRBV28, the J call TRBJ2-3; 8 bases fit TRBD2. Germline V gene data show CDR1 as MDHEN and CDR2 as SYDVKM. The CDR3 is 15 residues long. The V segment lost 3 bases and the J segment 4 bases; nucleotides outside the gene matches: 6. CDR3 amino acids: CASSFWREVSDTQYF. In DNA, the CDR3 is TGTGCCAGCAGTTTTTGGCGGGAGGTGTCAGATACGCAGTATTTT. Based on the CDR3 plus reference TRBV28 and TRBJ2-3, the full variable domain is DVKVTQSSRYLVKRTGEKVFLECVQDMDHENMFWYRQDPGLGLRLIYFSYDVKMKEKGDIPEGYSVSREKKERFSLILESASTNQTSMYLCASSFWREVSDTQYFGPGTRLTVL.

The gene calls are TRBV7-6 and TRBJ2-7, with TRBD1 matching over 8 bases. The CDR3 spans 15 residues. J gave up 4 bases and V 1 base, and 6 bases lay outside the gene matches. Germline CDR1 SGHVS, CDR2 FNYEAQ. CDR3: CASSLGGTGAYEQYF. The CDR3 nucleotides read TGTGCCAGCAGCTTAGGTGGGACAGGTGCTTACGAGCAGTACTTC.

The chain is built from TRBV4-1 and TRBJ1-2; D call uncertain. Germline loops: CDR1 MGHRA, CDR2 YSYEKL. The ends were cut back, 0 bases at V and 4 bases at J, with 18 bases in the middle. This CDR3 contains 17 residues. CDR3 in DNA: TGCGCCAGCAGCCAAGAGGACCGGGCCGTCGTTCGCTATGGCTACACCTTC. Its translation: CASSQEDRAVVRYGYTF.

This rearrangement joins TRBV23-1 to TRBJ2-7, with D possibly matching TRBD2 (6 bases). TRBV23-1 is reported as an ORF; its role is uncertain. CDR3 size: 14 residues. V was trimmed by 4 bases and J by 5 bases, leaving 15 bases between them. The CDR3, as DNA: TGCGCCAGCAGTCCTGCATCCGGGGGTGACGAGCAGTACTTC. Translated, it gives CASSPASGGDEQYF.

On this clone: At the DNA level, this CDR3 is encoded by other sequences in the same sample as well. The chain combines TRBV5-4 with TRBJ2-3; maybe TRBD1 (5 bases). Trimming stripped 0 bases from V and 10 bases from J, with 12 bases between. The length of the CDR3 is 13 residues. CDR1 is SGHNT and CDR2 is YYREEE in the germline V gene (reference sequence). The CDR3 sequence: CASSLGSEGAQYF. As DNA, the CDR3 is TGTGCCAGCAGCTTGGGCTCTGAAGGGGCGCAGTATTTT.

The chain links TRBV7-3 to TRBJ2-2; 14 bases align to TRBD2. Germline V gene sequence: CDR1 SGHTA, CDR2 FQGTGA. V shed 4 bases, J shed 5 bases, and the junction held 6 bases outside the gene matches. This CDR3 contains 17 residues. The CDR3 DNA follows: TGTGCCAGCAGCTCGGGACTAGCGGGAGTAGGGACCGGGGAGCTGTTTTTT. This codes for CASSSGLAGVGTGELFF. Together with reference TRBV7-3 and TRBJ2-2, the CDR3 gives the full variable domain: GAGVSQTPSNKVTEKGKYVELRCDPISGHTALYWYRQSLGQGPEFLIYFQGTGAADDSGLPNDRFFAVRPEGSVSTLKIQRTERGDSAVYLCASSSGLAGVGTGELFFGEGSRLTVL.

This rearrangement joins TRBV5-6 to TRBJ2-5, with 15 nucleotides matching TRBD2. Germline V gene data show CDR1 as SGHDT and CDR2 as YYEEEE. The V and J ends lost 4 bases and 1 base, in that order; junction bases with no gene match: 2. This CDR3 is built from 16 residues. The CDR3 is CASSGTSGRFQETQYF. The CDR3 nucleotides read TGTGCCAGCAGCGGGACTAGCGGGAGGTTCCAAGAGACCCAGTACTTC.

The chain employs TRBV7-9 and TRBJ2-5; tentatively, D is TRBD1 or TRBD2 (7 bases each). V shed 4 bases and J shed 7 bases, with 16 bases lying between them. Germline V gene data show CDR1 as SEHNR and CDR2 as FQNEAQ (reference sequence). This CDR3 region has 14 residues. The CDR3 region has the DNA TGTGCCAGCAGCTGGGAGGGGGCCTTCGGGACCCAGTACTTC. Protein: CASSWEGAFGTQYF.

The V and J genes are TRBV6-5 and TRBJ1-2; tentative D call: TRBD1 (5 bases). Germline CDR1 MNHEY, CDR2 SVGAGI. With 2 bases removed from V and 8 bases from J, the gap between germline ends came to 12 bases. This CDR3 spans 13 amino acids. CDR3 nucleotide sequence: TGTGCCAGCAGTTACCGGGACCAAGGGGGCTACACCTTC. As protein: CASSYRDQGGYTF.

The rearrangement uses TRBV28 and TRBJ2-2, with 7 bases fitting TRBD2. Germline V gives CDR1 MDHEN, CDR2 SYDVKM. The CDR3 is made up of 16 amino acids. Trimming took 9 bases from V and 16 from J; bases not matched to a gene: 26. CDR3 sequence (DNA): TGTGCCAGTCACTGGGCCACCCGGCGGGAGCATGAATCGCCGTTTTTT. Its protein is CASHWATRREHESPFF.

V gene TRBV7-2 combines with J gene TRBJ2-7; D uncertain. Trimming shortened V by 1 base and J by 1 base, and 8 bases separated the two germline ends. This CDR3 contains 14 residues. Germline V gene lookup returns CDR1 SGHTA and CDR2 FQGNSA. The CDR3 is CASSLVASSYEQYF. The CDR3 DNA reads as TGTGCCAGCAGCTTAGTTGCGTCTTCCTACGAGCAGTACTTC.

V is TRBV7-9 and J is TRBJ2-7; D gene unclear. V lost 1 base and J lost 3, with 10 bases in between. Germline-derived CDR1 and CDR2 are SEHNR and FQNEAQ (reference sequence). The CDR3 covers 14 residues. The CDR3 DNA reads as TGTGCCAGCAGCTTAGTGACTGGGGACTACGAGCAGTACTTC. Amino acid sequence: CASSLVTGDYEQYF.

The V and J genes are TRBV6-1 and TRBJ1-6; maybe TRBD1 (5 bases). The CDR3 consists of 16 residues. V lost 2 bases to trimming and J lost 5 bases, with 13 bases between them. Looked up from germline, CDR1 is MNHNS and CDR2 is SASEGT. CDR3 sequence reads: CASSEWDSGNNSPLHF. The CDR3 bases are TGTGCCAGCAGTGAATGGGACTCGGGAAATAATTCACCCCTCCACTTT.

The gene calls are TRBV5-1 and TRBJ2-5, with TRBD2 as a possible D gene (6 bases). This CDR3 has 15 amino acids. Between the trimmed V and J ends, which lost 1 base and 4 bases, there was a span of 14 bases. CDR1 and CDR2 from the germline V gene are SGHRS and YFSETQ. The CDR3 DNA reads TGCGCCAGCAGCTTGATAGCGGATCCTCTAGAGACCCAGTACTTC. As protein: CASSLIADPLETQYF. The full variable domain, completed using reference TRBV5-1 and TRBJ2-5, is KAGVTQTPRYLIKTRGQQVTLSCSPISGHRSVSWYQQTPGQGLQFLFEYFSETQRNKGNFPGRFSGRQFSNSRSEMNVSTLELGDSALYLCASSLIADPLETQYFGPGTRLLVL.

The CDR3 bases are TGTGCCATCCATCGACAGGGGACCTACAATGAGCAGTTCTTC. Amino acid sequence: CAIHRQGTYNEQFF. The V gene is TRBV5-4, the J gene TRBJ2-1; TRBD1 aligns across 8 bases. Looked up from germline, CDR1 is SGHNT and CDR2 is YYREEE (reference sequence). V was pared by 9 bases and J by 2 bases, with 7 bases of the junction left unmatched. The CDR3 contains 14 residues.

The J gene is TRBJ2-1, the V gene TRBV7-3; 14 nucleotides line up with TRBD2. Germline trimming cut 4 bases from V and 12 bases from J; bases unmatched to any gene: 5. CDR3 length: 14 amino acids. Germline V gene sequence: CDR1 SGHTA, CDR2 FQGTGA. CDR3 DNA: TGTGCCAGCAGCTCGGGACTAGCGGGAGAGGGGCAGTTCTTC. It codes for CASSSGLAGEGQFF.

This chain uses TRBV28 with TRBJ1-5; D might be TRBD1 (6 bases). This CDR3 contains 19 residues. The germline V gene has CDR1 MDHEN and CDR2 SYDVKM. V shed 1 base and J shed 4 bases, with 23 bases lying between them. In DNA form, the CDR3 reads TGTGCCAGCAGTTTATCCTATCTTCGGGAAGGGGGAGGTAATCAGCCCCAGCATTTT. The encoded protein is CASSLSYLREGGGNQPQHF.